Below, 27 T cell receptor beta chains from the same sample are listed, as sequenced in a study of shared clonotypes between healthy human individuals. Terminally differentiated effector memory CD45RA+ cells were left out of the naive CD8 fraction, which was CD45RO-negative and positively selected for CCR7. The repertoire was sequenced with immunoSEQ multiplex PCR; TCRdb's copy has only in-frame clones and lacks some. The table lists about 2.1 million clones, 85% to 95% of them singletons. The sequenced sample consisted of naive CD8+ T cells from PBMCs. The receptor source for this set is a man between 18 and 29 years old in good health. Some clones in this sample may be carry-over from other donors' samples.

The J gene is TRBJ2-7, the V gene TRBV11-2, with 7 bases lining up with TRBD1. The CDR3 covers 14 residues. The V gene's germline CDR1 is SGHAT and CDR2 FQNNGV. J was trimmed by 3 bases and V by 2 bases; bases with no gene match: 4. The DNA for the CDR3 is TGTGCCAGCAGCTTACAGGACAGGCTCTACGAGCAGTACTTC. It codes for CASSLQDRLYEQYF.

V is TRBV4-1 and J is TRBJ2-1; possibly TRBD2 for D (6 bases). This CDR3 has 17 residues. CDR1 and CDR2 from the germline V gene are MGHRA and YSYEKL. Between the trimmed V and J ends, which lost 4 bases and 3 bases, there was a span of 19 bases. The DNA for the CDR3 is TGCGCCAGCAGCCTCTCGGTGGGCGGGGAAATCTACAATGAGCAGTTCTTC. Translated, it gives CASSLSVGGEIYNEQFF.

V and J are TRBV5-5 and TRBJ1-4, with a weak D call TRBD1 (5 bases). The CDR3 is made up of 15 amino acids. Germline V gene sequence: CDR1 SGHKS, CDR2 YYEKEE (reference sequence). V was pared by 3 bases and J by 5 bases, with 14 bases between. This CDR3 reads CASSSWGLTNEKLFF. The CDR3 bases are TGTGCCAGCAGCTCTTGGGGACTGACAAATGAAAAACTGTTTTTT. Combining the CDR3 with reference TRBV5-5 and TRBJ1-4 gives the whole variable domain DAGVTQSPTHLIKTRGQQVTLRCSPISGHKSVSWYQQVLGQGPQFIFQYYEKEERGRGNFPDRFSARQFPNYSSELNVNALLLGDSALYLCASSSWGLTNEKLFFGSGTQLSVL.

CDR3 residues: CASSSGAHQPQHF. CDR3 nucleotide sequence: TGTGCCAGCAGTTCCGGGGCCCATCAGCCCCAGCATTTT. The J gene is TRBJ1-5, the V gene TRBV27; the D gene is possibly TRBD1 (5 bases). This CDR3 region has 13 residues. With 4 bases removed from V and 5 bases from J, the gap between germline ends came to 9 bases. Germline values: CDR1 MNHEY, CDR2 SMNVEV (reference sequence).

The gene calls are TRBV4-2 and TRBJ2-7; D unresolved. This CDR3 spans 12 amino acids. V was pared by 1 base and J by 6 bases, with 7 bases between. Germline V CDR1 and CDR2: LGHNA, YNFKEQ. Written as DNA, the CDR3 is TGTGCCAGCAGCCAAGGAGGATCCGAGCAGTACTTC. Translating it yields CASSQGGSEQYF.

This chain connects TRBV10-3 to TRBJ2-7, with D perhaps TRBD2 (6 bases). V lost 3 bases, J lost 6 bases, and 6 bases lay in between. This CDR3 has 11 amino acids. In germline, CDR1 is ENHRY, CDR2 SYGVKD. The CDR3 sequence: CAISDGGEQYF. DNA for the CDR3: TGTGCCATCAGTGACGGGGGCGAGCAGTACTTC.

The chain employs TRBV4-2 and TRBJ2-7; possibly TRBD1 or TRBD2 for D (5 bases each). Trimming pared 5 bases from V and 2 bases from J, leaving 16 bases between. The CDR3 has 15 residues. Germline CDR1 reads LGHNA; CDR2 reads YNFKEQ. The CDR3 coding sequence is TGTGCCAGCAGCTACGGGACGGATCAAGCCTACGAGCAGTACTTC. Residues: CASSYGTDQAYEQYF.

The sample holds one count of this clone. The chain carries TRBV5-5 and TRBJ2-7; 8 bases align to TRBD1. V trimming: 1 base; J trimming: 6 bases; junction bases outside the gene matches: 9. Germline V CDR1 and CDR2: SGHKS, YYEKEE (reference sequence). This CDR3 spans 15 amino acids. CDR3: CASSLYGQGTVEQYF. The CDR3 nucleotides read TGTGCCAGCAGCTTGTACGGACAGGGTACTGTCGAGCAGTACTTC.

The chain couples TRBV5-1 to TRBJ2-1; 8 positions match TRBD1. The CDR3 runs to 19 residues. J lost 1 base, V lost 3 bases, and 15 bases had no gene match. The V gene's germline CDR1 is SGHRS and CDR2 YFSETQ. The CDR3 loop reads CASSSPLDRVDRSYNEQFF. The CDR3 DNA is TGCGCCAGCAGCTCCCCACTGGACAGGGTAGATCGGTCCTACAATGAGCAGTTCTTC.

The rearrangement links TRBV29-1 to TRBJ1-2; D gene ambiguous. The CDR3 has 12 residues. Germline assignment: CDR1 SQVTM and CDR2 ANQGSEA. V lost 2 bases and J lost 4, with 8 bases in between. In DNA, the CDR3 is TGCAGCGTTGAATATATTGGCTATGGCTACACCTTC. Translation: CSVEYIGYGYTF. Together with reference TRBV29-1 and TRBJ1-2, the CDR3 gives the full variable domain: SAVISQKPSRDICQRGTSLTIQCQVDSQVTMMFWYRQQPGQSLTLIATANQGSEATYESGFVIDKFPISRPNLTFSTLTVSNMSPEDSSIYLCSVEYIGYGYTFGSGTRLTVV.

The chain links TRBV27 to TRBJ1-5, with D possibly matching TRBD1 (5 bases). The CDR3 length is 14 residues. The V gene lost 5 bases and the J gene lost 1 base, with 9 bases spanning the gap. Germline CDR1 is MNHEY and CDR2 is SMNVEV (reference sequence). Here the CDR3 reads CASSIRQSNQPQHF. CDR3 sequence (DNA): TGTGCCAGCAGTATACGACAGAGCAATCAGCCCCAGCATTTT.

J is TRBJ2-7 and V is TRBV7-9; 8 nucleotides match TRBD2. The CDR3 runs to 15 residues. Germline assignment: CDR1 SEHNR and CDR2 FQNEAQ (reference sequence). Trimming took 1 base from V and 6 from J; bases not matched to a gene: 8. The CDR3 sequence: CASSLEGAGTSEQYF. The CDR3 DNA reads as TGTGCCAGCAGCTTAGAAGGGGCTGGGACTAGCGAGCAGTACTTC. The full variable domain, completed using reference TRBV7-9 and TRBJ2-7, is DTGVSQNPRHKITKRGQNVTFRCDPISEHNRLYWYRQTLGQGPEFLTYFQNEAQLEKSRLLSDRFSAERPKGSFSTLEIQRTEQGDSAMYLCASSLEGAGTSEQYFGPGTRLTVT.

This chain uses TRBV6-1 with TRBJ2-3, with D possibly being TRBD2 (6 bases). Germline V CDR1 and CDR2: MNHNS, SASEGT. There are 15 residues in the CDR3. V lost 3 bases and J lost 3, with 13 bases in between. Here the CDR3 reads CASSDYQGGTDTQYF. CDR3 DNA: TGTGCCAGCAGTGATTATCAGGGAGGAACAGATACGCAGTATTTT.

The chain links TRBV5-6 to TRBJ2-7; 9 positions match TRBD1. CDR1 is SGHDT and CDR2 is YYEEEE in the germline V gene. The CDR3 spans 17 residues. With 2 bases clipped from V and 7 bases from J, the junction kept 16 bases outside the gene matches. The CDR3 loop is CASSLLDARDRVREQYF. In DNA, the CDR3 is TGTGCCAGCAGCTTACTTGACGCTCGGGACAGGGTGAGGGAGCAGTACTTC.

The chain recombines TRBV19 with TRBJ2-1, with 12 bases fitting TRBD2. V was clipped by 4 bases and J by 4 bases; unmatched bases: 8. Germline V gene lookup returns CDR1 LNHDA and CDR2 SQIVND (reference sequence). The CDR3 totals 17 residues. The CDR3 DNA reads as TGTGCCAGTAGTACAACGGGACTAGCGGGTACTTACAATGAGCAGTTCTTC. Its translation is CASSTTGLAGTYNEQFF.

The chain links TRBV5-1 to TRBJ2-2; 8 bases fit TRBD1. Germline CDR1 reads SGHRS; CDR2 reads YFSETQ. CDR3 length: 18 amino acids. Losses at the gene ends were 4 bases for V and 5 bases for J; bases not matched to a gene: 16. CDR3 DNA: TGCGCCAGCAGCGCACGGGATGGACAGGGTGGGAGAACCGGGGAGCTGTTTTTT. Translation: CASSARDGQGGRTGELFF.

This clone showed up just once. The CDR3 DNA reads as TGTGCCAGCGGAACCACAGGGTCTGGGGCCAACGTCCTGACTTTC. Protein product: CASGTTGSGANVLTF. The chain is built from TRBV5-4 and TRBJ2-6; tentatively, D is TRBD1 (6 bases). Per the germline V gene, CDR1 is SGHNT and CDR2 is YYREEE (reference sequence). V shed 7 bases and J shed 1 base, with 12 bases lying between them. The CDR3 covers 15 residues.

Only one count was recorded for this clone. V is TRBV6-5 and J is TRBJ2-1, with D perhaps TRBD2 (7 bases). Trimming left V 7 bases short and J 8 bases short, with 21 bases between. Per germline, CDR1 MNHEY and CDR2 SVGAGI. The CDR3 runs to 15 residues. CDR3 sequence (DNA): TGTGCCAGCACCGACTGGAGGGAGGGGGTCGATGAGCAGTTCTTC. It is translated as CASTDWREGVDEQFF.

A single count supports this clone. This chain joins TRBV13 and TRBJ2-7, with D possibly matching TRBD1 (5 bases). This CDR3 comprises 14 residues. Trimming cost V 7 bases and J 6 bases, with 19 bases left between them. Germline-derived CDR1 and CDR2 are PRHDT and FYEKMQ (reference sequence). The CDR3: CASTWGRQGSEQYF. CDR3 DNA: TGTGCCAGCACGTGGGGCAGGCAAGGGTCCGAGCAGTACTTC.

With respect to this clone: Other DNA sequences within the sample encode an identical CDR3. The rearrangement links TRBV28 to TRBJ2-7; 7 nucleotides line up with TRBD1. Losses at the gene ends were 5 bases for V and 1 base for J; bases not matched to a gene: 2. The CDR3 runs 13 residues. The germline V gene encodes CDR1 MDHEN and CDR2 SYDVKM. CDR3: CASSPRGSYEQYF. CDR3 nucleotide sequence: TGTGCCAGCAGTCCCAGGGGGTCCTACGAGCAGTACTTC.

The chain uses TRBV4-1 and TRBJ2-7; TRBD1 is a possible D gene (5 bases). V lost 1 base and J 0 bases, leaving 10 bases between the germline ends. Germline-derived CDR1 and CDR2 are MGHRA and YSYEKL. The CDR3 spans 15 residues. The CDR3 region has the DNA TGCGCCAGCAGCCAAGTCCCAGGGCGCTCCTACGAGCAGTACTTC. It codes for CASSQVPGRSYEQYF.

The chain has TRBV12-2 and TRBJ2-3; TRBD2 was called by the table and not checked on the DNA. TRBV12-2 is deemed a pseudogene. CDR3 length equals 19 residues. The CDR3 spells CASRLVPSGSILGSDTQYF. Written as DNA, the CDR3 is TGTGCAAGTCGCTTAGTCCCTAGCGGGAGTATATTAGGGTCAGATACGCAGTATTTT.

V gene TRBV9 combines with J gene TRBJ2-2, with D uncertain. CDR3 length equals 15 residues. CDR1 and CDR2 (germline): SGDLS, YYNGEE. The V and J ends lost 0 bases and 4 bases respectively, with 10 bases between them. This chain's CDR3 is CASSVVPESTGELFF. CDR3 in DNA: TGTGCCAGCAGCGTAGTCCCAGAAAGCACCGGGGAGCTGTTTTTT.

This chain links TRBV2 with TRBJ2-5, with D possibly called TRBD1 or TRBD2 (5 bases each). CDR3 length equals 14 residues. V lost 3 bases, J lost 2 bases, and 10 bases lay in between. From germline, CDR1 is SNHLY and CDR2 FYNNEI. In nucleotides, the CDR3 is TGTGCCAGCAGTGACCAGGGAGATCAAGAGACCCAGTACTTC. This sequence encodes CASSDQGDQETQYF.

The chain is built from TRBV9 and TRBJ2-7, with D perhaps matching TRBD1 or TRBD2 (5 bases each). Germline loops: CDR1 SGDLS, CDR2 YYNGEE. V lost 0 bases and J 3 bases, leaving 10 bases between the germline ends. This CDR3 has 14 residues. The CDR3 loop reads CASSVGGLNYEQYF. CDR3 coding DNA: TGTGCCAGCAGCGTAGGGGGGTTGAACTACGAGCAGTACTTC. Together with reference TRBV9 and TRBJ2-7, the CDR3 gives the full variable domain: DSGVTQTPKHLITATGQRVTLRCSPRSGDLSVYWYQQSLDQGLQFLIQYYNGEERAKGNILERFSAQQFPDLHSELNLSSLELGDSALYFCASSVGGLNYEQYFGPGTRLTVT.

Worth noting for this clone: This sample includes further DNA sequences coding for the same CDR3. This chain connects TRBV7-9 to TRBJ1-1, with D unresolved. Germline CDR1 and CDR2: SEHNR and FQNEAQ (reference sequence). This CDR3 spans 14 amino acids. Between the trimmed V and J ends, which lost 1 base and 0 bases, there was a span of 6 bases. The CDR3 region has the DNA TGTGCCAGCAGCTTAGGGGAGGTGAACACTGAAGCTTTCTTT. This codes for CASSLGEVNTEAFF.

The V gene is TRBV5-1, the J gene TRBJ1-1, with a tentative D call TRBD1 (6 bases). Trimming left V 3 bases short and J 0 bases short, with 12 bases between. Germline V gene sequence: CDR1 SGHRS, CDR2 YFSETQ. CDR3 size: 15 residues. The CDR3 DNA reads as TGCGCCAGCAGCTCGGAGGCAGGGGTGAACACTGAAGCTTTCTTT. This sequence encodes CASSSEAGVNTEAFF.